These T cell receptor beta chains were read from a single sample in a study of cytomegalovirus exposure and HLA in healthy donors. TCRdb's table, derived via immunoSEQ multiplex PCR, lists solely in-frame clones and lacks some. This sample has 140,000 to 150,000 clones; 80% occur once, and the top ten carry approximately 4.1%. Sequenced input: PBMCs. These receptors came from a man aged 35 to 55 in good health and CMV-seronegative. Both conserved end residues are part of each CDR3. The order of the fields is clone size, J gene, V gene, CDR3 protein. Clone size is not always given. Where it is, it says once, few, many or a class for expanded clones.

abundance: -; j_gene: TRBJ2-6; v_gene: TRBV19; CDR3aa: CASSARGSGANVLTF
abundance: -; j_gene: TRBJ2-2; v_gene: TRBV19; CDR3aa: CASSITGAGELFF
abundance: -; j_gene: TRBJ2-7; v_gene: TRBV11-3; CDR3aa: CASSLGAGYEQYF
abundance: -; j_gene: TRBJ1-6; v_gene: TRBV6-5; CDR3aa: CASSYSAGQGNSPLHF
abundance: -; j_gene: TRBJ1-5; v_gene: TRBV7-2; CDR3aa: CASSLGGQHNQPQHF
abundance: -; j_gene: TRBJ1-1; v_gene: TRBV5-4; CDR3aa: CASNPGRGVNTEAFF
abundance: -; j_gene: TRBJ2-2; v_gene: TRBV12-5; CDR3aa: CASGTPKGATGELFF
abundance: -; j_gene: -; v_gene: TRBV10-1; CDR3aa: CASSALGGGSEQYF
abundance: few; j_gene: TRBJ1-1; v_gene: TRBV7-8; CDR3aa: CASSSLQGGGTEAFF
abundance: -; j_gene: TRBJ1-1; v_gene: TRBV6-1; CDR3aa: CASSSQGAVAEAFF
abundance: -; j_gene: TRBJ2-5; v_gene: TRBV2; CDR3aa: CASIRRQGIDEQYF
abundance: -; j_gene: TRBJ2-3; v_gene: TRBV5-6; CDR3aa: CASSKLGGAEDTQYF
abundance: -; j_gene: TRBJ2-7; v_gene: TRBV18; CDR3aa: CASSPDSPAYEQYF